Listed below are T cell receptor beta chains from one sample, sequenced in a study of T-cell reconstitution after alpha-beta-depleted transplantation in children. A single record per CDR3 protein comes from TCRdb applying MiXCR to the PCR reads. The data hold 80,000 to 100,000 distinct CDR3 sequences, with 20% to 30% observed a single time. The source was PBMCs, collected before TCRalphabeta/CD19-depleted stem cell transplant. These receptor sequences come from a boy between 2 and 10 years old with acute lymphoblastic leukemia, due to receive a stem cell transplant. Each CDR3 is given with its conserved first and last residue. Each record gives: D gene, CDR3 length, clone size, J gene, V gene, CDR3 DNA, CDR3 protein. A D gene is named only where the DNA matches it firmly. Clone size appears in some rows only: once, few, many, or a class for an expanded clone.

TRBD1,17,few,TRBJ1-2,TRBV4-1,TGCGCCAGCAGCCAAACAGGGGGCGCCCAGTCGTTAGGAGGCTACACCTTC,CASSQTGGAQSLGGYTF
TRBD1,15,NA,TRBJ2-7,TRBV9,TGTGCCAGCAGCCCAACCAGGCAGGGGGCCTACGAGCAGTACTTC,CASSPTRQGAYEQYF
NA,15,few,TRBJ2-1,TRBV3-1,TGTGCCAGCAGCCAAGATCCCAGCGGAGGTGTTGAGCAGTTCTTC,CASSQDPSGGVEQFF
TRBD1,15,few,TRBJ2-3,TRBV6-1,TGTGCCAGCAGGGGGCAGGCAGGGGGAACAGATACGCAGTATTTT,CASRGQAGGTDTQYF
NA,14,few,TRBJ2-7,TRBV9,TGTGCCAGCAGCGGTGGGACGAACTCCTACGAGCAGTACTTC,CASSGGTNSYEQYF
NA,17,few,TRBJ2-4,TRBV12-3/TRBV12-4,TGTGCCAGCAGTCGAGTTGGGACGGGACGCGTCAAAAACATTCAGTACTTC,CASSRVGTGRVKNIQYF
TRBD2,16,NA,TRBJ2-1,TRBV20-1,TGCAGTGCTAGATCCCCGACTAGCGGAGGGGCCAATGAGCAGTTCTTC,CSARSPTSGGANEQFF
NA,15,NA,TRBJ1-4,TRBV29-1,TGCAGCGCCTTAAAGAGGGGCGGATATAATGAAAAACTGTTTTTT,CSALKRGGYNEKLFF
NA,15,NA,TRBJ2-7,TRBV20-1,TGCAGTGCTAGTCCGCTGCAGCGGTGGTCCTACGAGCAGTACTTC,CSASPLQRWSYEQYF
NA,15,few,TRBJ2-7,TRBV28,TGTGCCAGCAGTTTTCGGAGGAGTCTTAACTACGAGCAGTACTTC,CASSFRRSLNYEQYF